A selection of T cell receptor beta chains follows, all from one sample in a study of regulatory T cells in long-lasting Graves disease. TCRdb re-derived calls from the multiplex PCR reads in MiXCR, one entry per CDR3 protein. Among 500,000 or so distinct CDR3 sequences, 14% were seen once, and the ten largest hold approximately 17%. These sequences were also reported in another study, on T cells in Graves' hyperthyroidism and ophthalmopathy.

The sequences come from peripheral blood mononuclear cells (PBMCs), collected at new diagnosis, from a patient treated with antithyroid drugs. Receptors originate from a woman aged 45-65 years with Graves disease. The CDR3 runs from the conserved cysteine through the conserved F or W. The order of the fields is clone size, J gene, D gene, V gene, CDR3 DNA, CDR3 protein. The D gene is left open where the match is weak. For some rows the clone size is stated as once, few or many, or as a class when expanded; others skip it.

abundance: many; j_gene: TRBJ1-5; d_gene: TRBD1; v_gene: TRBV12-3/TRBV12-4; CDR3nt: TGTGCCAGCAGCTTGGGGGGGACAGGCAATCAGCCCCAGCATTTT; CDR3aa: CASSLGGTGNQPQHF
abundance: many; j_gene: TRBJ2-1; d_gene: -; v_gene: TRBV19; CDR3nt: TGTGCCAGTAGTATGACTAACTACAATGAGCAGTTCTTC; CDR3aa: CASSMTNYNEQFF
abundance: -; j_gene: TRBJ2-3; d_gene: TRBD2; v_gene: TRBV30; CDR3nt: TGTGCCTGGAGTGTGGGGACTAGCGGGAGCCCAGATACGCAGTATTTT; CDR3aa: CAWSVGTSGSPDTQYF
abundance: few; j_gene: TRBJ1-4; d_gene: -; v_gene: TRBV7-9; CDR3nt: TGTGCCAGCAGCCTCCATAGCCCGTCCAGGGTTCGAGCTAATGAAAAACTGTTTTTT; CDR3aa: CASSLHSPSRVRANEKLFF
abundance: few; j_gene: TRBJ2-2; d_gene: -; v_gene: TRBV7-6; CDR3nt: TGTGCCAGCAGTCAGTCGGCGGCGGAAAACACCGGGGAGCTGTTTTTT; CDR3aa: CASSQSAAENTGELFF
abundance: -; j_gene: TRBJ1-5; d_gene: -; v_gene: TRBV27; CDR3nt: TGTGCCTCCTCTGGGTCAGGGCCCAATCAGCCCCAGCATTTT; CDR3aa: CASSGSGPNQPQHF
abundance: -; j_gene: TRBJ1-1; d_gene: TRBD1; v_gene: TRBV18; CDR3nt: TGTGCCAGCTCACCACTCACAGGGGGGACTGAAGCTTTCTTT; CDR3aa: CASSPLTGGTEAFF
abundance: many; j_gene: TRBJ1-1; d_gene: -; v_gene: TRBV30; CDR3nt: TGTGCCTGGAGAACTAACAGGGCCACTGAAGCTTTCTTT; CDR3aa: CAWRTNRATEAFF
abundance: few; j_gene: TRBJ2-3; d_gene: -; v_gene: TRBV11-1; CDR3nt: TGTGCCAGCAGCTCCTGGGGGGTTAATTTGCCGTATTTT; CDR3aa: CASSSWGVNLPYF
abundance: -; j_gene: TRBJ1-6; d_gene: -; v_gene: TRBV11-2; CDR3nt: TGTGCCAGCAGCTCCGTGGTGGGAGCGGGGTCACCCCTCCACTTT; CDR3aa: CASSSVVGAGSPLHF
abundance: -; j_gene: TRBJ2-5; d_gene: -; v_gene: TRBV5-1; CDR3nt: TGCGCCAGCAGCTTGGCCGGAGTAGGGTGGGAGACCCAGTACTTC; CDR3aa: CASSLAGVGWETQYF
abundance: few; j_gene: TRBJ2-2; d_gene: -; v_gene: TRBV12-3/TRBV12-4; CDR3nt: TGTGCCAGCTGTCCCTACACCGGGGAGCTGTTTTTT; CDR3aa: CASCPYTGELFF
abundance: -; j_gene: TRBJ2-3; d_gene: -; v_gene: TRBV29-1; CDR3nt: TGCAGCGTTGAAGGGACCCGGGACACTCGCACAGATACGCAGTATTTT; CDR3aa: CSVEGTRDTRTDTQYF
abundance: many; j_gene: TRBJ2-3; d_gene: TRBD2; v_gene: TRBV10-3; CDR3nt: TGTGCCATCAGTGAGTCGTCTAGCGGGAGGACAGATACGCAGTATTTT; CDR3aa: CAISESSSGRTDTQYF
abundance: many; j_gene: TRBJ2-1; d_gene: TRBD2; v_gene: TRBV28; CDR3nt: TGTGCCAGCAGCCCCTATAGCGGGAGCTCCTACAATGAGCAGTTCTTC; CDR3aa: CASSPYSGSSYNEQFF
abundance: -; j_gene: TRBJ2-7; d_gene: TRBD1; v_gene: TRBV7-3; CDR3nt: TGTGCCAGCAACGAACCGACGACAGGGGTCGGCGAGCAGTACTTC; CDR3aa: CASNEPTTGVGEQYF
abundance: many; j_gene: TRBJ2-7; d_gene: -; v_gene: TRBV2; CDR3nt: TGTGCCAGCAGTGAAGGGCGTCTAGCATCAGGGGAGCAGTACTTC; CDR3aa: CASSEGRLASGEQYF
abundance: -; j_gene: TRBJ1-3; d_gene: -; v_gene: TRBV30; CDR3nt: TGTGCCTGGAGTTCCCCCCGGCGTTCGGGAAACACCATATATTTT; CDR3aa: CAWSSPRRSGNTIYF
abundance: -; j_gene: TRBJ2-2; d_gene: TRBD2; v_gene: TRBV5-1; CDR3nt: TGCGCCAGCAGCTCAGGACTAGCGGGACACACCGGGGAGCTGTTTTTT; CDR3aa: CASSSGLAGHTGELFF
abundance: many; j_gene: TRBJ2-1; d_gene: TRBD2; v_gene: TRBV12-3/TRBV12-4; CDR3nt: TGTGCCAGCAGCCCTGGACTAGCGGGGGGGAATGAGCAGTTCTTC; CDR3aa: CASSPGLAGGNEQFF
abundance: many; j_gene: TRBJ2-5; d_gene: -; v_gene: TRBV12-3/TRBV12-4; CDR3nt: TGTGCCAGCAGTTTGGGGGCCGAGACCCAGTACTTC; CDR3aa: CASSLGAETQYF
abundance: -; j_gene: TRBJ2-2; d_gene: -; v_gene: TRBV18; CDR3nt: TGTGCCAGCTCACCTACGGCAGGGGATTTTCCCGGGGAGCTGTTTTTT; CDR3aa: CASSPTAGDFPGELFF
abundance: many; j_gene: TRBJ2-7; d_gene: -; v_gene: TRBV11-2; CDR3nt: TGTGCCAGCAGCTTAGGGTTAGTCGTTCCTGACTACGAGCAGTACTTC; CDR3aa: CASSLGLVVPDYEQYF
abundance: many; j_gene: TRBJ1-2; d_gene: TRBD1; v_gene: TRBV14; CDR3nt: TGTGCCAGCAGCCCCGGGACAGTGAACTATGGCTACACCTTC; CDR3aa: CASSPGTVNYGYTF
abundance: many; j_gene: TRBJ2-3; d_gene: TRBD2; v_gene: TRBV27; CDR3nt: TGTGCCAGCGGCCTCCTAGCGGTGGGCACAGATACGCAGTATTTT; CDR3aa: CASGLLAVGTDTQYF
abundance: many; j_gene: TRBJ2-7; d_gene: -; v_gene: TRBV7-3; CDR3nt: TGTGCCAGCAGCTCCGCCACAGGGAACGAGCAGTACTTC; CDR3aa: CASSSATGNEQYF
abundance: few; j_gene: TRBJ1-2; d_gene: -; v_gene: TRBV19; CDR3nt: TGTGCCAGTAAGGAGGGGCCGACCTATCCCTACACCTTC; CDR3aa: CASKEGPTYPYTF
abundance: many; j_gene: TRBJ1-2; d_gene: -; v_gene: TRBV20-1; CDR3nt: TGCAGTGCTAGCCCCCCAGGGACGGTTGCCTATGGCTACACCTTC; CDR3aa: CSASPPGTVAYGYTF
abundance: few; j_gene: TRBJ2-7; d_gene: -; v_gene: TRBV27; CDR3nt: TGTGCCAGCAGTTTATCTGGAGGAAGTGCTGACGAGCAGTACTTC; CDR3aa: CASSLSGGSADEQYF
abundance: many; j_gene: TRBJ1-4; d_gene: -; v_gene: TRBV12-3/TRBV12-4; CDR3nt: TGTGCCAGCAGTTTACAGGGTGAAAAACTGTTTTTT; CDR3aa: CASSLQGEKLFF
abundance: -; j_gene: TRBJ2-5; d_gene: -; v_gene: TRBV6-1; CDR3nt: TGTGCCAGCAGCCCTATGGGGGTTCGAGAGACCCAGTACTTC; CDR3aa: CASSPMGVRETQYF
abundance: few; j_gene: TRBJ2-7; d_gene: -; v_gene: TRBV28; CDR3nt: TGTGCCAGCAGCAACTGGATGAGCCAGTACTTC; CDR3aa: CASSNWMSQYF
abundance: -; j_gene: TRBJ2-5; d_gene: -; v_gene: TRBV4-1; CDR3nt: TGCGCCAGCAGCCCCCCCGGGCGGCAAGAGACCCAGTACTTC; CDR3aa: CASSPPGRQETQYF